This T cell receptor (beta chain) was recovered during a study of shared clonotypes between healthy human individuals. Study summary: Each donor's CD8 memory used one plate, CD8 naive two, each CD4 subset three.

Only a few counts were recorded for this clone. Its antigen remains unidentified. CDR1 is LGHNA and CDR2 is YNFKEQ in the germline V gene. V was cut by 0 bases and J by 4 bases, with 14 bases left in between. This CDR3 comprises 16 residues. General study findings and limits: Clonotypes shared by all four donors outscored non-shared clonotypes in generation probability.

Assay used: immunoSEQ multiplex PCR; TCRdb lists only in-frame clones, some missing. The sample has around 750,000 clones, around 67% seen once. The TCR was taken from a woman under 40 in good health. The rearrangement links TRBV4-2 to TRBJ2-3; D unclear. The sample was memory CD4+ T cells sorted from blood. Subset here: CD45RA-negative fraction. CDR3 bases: TGTGCCAGCAGCCAAGATCTAGGGAAAGGGTCAGATACGCAGTATTTT. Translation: CASSQDLGKGSDTQYF.